This passage covers 10 T cell receptor beta chains from one sample sequenced in a study of cytomegalovirus exposure and HLA in healthy donors. This PCR relied on a set of 60 Vbeta primers and 13 Jbeta primers. This table comes from immunoSEQ multiplex PCR, and its TCRdb copy is limited to in-frame clones, with some not included. The table includes 80,000 to 130,000 clones, around three quarters detected once. Sequencing was performed on PBMCs. These TCRs come from a woman aged 45-60 years in good health and CMV-seropositive.

The rearrangement uses TRBV11-2 and TRBJ1-5, with D possibly being TRBD1 (6 bases). This CDR3 has 14 residues. Germline V gene sequence: CDR1 SGHAT, CDR2 FQNNGV. Trimming removed 5 bases from V and 4 bases from J, with 12 bases in between. The CDR3 reads CASSVTGLNQPQHF. The CDR3 nucleotides read TGTGCCAGCAGCGTAACAGGGTTGAATCAGCCCCAGCATTTT.

The chain links TRBV29-1 to TRBJ2-3; 13 bases map to TRBD2. Trimming cost V 6 bases and J 6 bases; bases outside gene matches: 3. The CDR3 is 13 residues long. Germline CDR1 is SQVTM and CDR2 is ANQGSEA. CDR3 coding DNA: TGCAGCGTAAGACTAGCGGGAGGTGATACGCAGTATTTT. Protein product: CSVRLAGGDTQYF.

There are a few counts of this clone. J is TRBJ2-7 and V is TRBV5-4, with 7 nucleotides matching TRBD2. This CDR3 spans 15 amino acids. The germline V gene encodes CDR1 SGHNT and CDR2 YYREEE (reference sequence). V gave up 0 bases and J gave up 4 bases; unmatched junction bases: 7. CDR3 residues: CASSLGREGQYEQYF. The CDR3 DNA follows: TGTGCCAGCAGCTTGGGGAGGGAGGGCCAGTACGAGCAGTACTTC.

Turning to this clone: The junction does not match germline at one end; this may be a read error. V and J are TRBV14 and TRBJ1-2, with TRBD1 as a possible D gene (6 bases). Per the germline V gene, CDR1 is SGHDN and CDR2 is FVKESK. This CDR3 has 12 residues. The CDR3 DNA sequence: TGTACCAGCAGCCTAAACAGGGTCGGCTACACCTTC. Residues: CTSSLNRVGYTF. Together with reference TRBV14 and TRBJ1-2, the CDR3 gives the full variable domain: EAGVTQFPSHSVIEKGQTVTLRCDPISGHDNLYWYRRVMGKEIKFLLHFVKESKQDESGMPNNRFLAERTGGTYSTLKVQPAELEDSGVYFCTSSLNRVGYTFGSGTRLTVV.

This chain uses TRBV7-8 with TRBJ1-2, with TRBD1 matching over 8 bases. The germline V gene encodes CDR1 SGHVS and CDR2 FQNEAQ. Trimming at V came to 5 bases and at J to 6 bases, leaving 17 bases not matched to a gene. The CDR3 is 17 residues long. The CDR3 region has the DNA TGTGCCAGCAGCCCTCTCCCGACAGGGGAAATACTTCATGGCTACACCTTC. This translates into CASSPLPTGEILHGYTF.

This clone was counted between two and nine times. The chain carries TRBV10-1 and TRBJ2-2, with a tentative D call TRBD1 (5 bases). From germline, CDR1 is WNHNN and CDR2 SYGVQD (reference sequence). Between the trimmed V and J ends, which lost 0 bases and 7 bases, there was a span of 6 bases. The CDR3 totals 13 residues. The CDR3 reads CASSESGHGELFF. Here the CDR3 DNA reads TGCGCCAGCAGTGAGTCCGGACACGGGGAGCTGTTTTTT.

The J gene is TRBJ2-7, the V gene TRBV5-1, with D perhaps matching TRBD1 (5 bases). With 3 bases removed from V and 3 bases from J, the gap between germline ends came to 10 bases. Germline CDR1 reads SGHRS; CDR2 reads YFSETQ. This CDR3 has 13 residues. CDR3 region: CASSYGQVYEQYF. The CDR3 DNA reads as TGCGCCAGCAGCTATGGACAAGTCTACGAGCAGTACTTC.

A single count supports this clone. An end of the junction does not agree with germline; a read error may underlie this. The J gene is TRBJ1-2, the V gene TRBV7-9; a possible D gene is TRBD1 (6 bases). The germline CDR1 and CDR2 sequences are SEHNR and FQNEAQ (reference sequence). This CDR3 region has 12 residues. The CDR3 bases are TGTTCCAGCAGCTTAGGGGGAGACGGCTACACCTTC. Protein: CSSSLGGDGYTF.

The J gene is TRBJ2-5, the V gene TRBV25-1; 8 bases are a match to TRBD1. The V segment lost 5 bases and the J segment 3 bases; nucleotides outside the gene matches: 8. The CDR3 runs 15 residues. Per the germline V gene, CDR1 is MGHDK and CDR2 is SYGVNS. CDR3 nucleotide sequence: TGTGCCAGCAGTCCCTACGCAGGGGGCGAAGAGACCCAGTACTTC. It codes for CASSPYAGGEETQYF.

V gene TRBV5-6 combines with J gene TRBJ1-5, with D possibly TRBD1 on 5 matching bases. Between the trimmed V and J ends, which lost 4 bases and 2 bases, there was a span of 10 bases. CDR1 is SGHDT and CDR2 is YYEEEE in the germline V gene. The length of the CDR3 is 14 residues. The CDR3 sequence is CASSLGGGNQPQHF. The CDR3 DNA reads TGTGCCAGCAGCCTAGGAGGGGGCAATCAGCCCCAGCATTTT.